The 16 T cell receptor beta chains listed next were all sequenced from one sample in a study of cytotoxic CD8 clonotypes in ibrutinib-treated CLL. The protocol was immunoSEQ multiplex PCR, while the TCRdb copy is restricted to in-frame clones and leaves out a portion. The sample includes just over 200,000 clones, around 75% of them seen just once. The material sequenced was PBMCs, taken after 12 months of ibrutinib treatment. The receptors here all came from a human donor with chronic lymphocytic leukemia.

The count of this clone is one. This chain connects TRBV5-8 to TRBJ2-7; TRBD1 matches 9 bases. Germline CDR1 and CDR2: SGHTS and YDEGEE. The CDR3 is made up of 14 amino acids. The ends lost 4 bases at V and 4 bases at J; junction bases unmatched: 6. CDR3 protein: CASSAGTGQYEQYF. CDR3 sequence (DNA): TGTGCCAGCAGCGCCGGGACAGGGCAATACGAGCAGTACTTC.

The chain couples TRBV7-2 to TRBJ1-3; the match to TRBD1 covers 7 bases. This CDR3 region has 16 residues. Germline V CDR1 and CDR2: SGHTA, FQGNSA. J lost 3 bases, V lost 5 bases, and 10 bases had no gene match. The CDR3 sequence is CASSPQGGRIGNTIYF. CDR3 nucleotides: TGTGCCAGCAGCCCACAAGGGGGCAGAATTGGAAACACCATATATTTT.

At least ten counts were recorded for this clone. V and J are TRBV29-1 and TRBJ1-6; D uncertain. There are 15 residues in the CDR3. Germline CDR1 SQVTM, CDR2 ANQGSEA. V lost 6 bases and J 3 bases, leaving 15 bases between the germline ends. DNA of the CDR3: TGCAGCGTGAGAATCGGAGGCGGCTATAATTCACCCCTCCACTTT. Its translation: CSVRIGGGYNSPLHF.

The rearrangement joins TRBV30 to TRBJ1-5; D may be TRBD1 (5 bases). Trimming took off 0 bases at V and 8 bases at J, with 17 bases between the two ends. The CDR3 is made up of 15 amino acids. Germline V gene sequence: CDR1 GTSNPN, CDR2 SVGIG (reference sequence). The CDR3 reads CAWSVGWGGDKPQHF. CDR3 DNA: TGTGCCTGGAGTGTAGGCTGGGGCGGGGATAAGCCCCAGCATTTT.

This chain's CDR3 is CASSGRQGGATEAFF. The DNA for the CDR3 is TGTGCCAGCAGCGGAAGACAGGGGGGAGCCACTGAAGCTTTCTTT. V is TRBV9 and J is TRBJ1-1; TRBD1 agrees at 9 bases. The ends lost 3 bases at V and 4 bases at J; junction bases unmatched: 7. Looked up from germline, CDR1 is SGDLS and CDR2 is YYNGEE. The CDR3 runs to 15 residues.

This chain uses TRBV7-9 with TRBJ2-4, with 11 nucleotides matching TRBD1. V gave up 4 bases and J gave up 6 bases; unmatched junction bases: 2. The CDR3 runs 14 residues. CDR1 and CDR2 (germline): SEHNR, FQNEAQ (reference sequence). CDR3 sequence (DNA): TGTGCCAGCAGCTGGGACAGGGGGGGAAACATTCAGTACTTC. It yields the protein CASSWDRGGNIQYF. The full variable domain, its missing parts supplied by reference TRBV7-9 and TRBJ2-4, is DTGVSQNPRHKITKRGQNVTFRCDPISEHNRLYWYRQTLGQGPEFLTYFQNEAQLEKSRLLSDRFSAERPKGSFSTLEIQRTEQGDSAMYLCASSWDRGGNIQYFGAGTRLSVL.

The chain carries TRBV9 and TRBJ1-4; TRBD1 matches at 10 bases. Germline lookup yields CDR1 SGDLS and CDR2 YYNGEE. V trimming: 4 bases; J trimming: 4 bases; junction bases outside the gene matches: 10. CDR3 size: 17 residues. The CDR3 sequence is CASSPSGGQGSNEKLFF. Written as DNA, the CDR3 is TGTGCCAGCAGCCCAAGCGGGGGACAGGGGAGTAATGAAAAACTGTTTTTT.

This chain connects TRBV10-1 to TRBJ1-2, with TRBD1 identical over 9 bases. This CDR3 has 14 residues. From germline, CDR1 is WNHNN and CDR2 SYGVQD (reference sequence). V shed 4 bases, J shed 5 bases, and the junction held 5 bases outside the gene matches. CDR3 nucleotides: TGCGCCAGCAGTGCCGGGACAGGGAGGTATGGCTACACCTTC. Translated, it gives CASSAGTGRYGYTF.

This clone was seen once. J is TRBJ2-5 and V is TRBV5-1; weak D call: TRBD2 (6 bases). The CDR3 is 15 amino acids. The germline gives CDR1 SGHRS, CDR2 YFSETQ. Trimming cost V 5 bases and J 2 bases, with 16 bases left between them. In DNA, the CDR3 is TGCGCCAGCAGTCTGCTCCCTGGGAGGCAAGAGACCCAGTACTTC. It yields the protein CASSLLPGRQETQYF.

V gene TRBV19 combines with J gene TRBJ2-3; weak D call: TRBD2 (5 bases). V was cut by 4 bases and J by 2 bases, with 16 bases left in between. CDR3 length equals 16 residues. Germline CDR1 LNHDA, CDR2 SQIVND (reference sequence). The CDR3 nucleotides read TGTGCCAGTAGTAGGGGTCGGGATTCCCCCACAGATACGCAGTATTTT. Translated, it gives CASSRGRDSPTDTQYF.

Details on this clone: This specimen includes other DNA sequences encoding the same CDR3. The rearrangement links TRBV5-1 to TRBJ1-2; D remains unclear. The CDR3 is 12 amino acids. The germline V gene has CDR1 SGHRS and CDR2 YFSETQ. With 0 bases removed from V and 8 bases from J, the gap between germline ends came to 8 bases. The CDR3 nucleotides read TGCGCCAGCAGCTTGGAGGTGGGAGGCTACACCTTC. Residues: CASSLEVGGYTF.

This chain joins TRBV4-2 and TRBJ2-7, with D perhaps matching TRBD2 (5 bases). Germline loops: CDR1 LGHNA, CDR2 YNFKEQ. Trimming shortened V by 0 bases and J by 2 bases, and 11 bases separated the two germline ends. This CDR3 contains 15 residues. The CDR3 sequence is CASSQDLTGAYEQYF. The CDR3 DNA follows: TGTGCCAGCAGCCAAGATCTAACCGGGGCCTACGAGCAGTACTTC.

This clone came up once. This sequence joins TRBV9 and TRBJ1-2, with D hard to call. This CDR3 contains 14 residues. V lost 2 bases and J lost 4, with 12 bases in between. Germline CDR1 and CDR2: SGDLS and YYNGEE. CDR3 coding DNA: TGTGCCAGCAGCGTGAAGGGATTGGGCTATGGCTACACCTTC. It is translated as CASSVKGLGYGYTF.

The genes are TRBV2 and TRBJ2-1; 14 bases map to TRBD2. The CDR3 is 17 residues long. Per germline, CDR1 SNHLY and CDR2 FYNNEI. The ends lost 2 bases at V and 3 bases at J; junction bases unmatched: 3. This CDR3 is CASSERLAGGYYNEQFF. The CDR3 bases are TGTGCCAGCAGTGAAAGACTAGCGGGAGGGTACTACAATGAGCAGTTCTTC.

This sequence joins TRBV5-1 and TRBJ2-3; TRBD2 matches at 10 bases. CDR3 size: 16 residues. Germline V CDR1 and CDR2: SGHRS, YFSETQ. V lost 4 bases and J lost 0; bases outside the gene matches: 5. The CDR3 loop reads CASSTSGASSTDTQYF. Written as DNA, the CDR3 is TGCGCCAGCAGCACTAGCGGGGCCTCTAGCACAGATACGCAGTATTTT.

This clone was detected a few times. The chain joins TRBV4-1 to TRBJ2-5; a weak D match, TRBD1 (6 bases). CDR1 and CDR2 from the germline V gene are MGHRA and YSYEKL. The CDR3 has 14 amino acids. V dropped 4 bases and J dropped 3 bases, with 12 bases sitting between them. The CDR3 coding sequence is TGCGCCAGCAGCCTCCGGCCAGGGGAAGAGACCCAGTACTTC. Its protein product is CASSLRPGEETQYF.